Included here is one TCR beta chain sequence, with context. Its target antigen remains unknown. The record has no base qualities; no much larger clone is one base away. This sample is part of a study of cytomegalovirus exposure and HLA in healthy donors (dated by TCRdb to 2016 to 2017). Study-level background: According to an earlier analysis of 587 of the donors, about 179 million T cells yielded some 120 million unique TCR beta sequences and 276 Gb of sequence data. Roughly 300 gigabases of sequencing data and tens of millions of unique TCR sequences were included in an early release covering about 600 HLA-typed donors. Among the roughly 430 genotyped donors, 81% belonged to the genetic ancestry cluster associated with self-reported Caucasian donors. The aim of the study was to test whether cataloging public T cell receptors could identify signatures of past pathogen exposure. The study profiled the T cell repertoires of hundreds of subjects by immunosequencing and related them to cytomegalovirus serostatus. In addition to the first cohort of approximately 650 subjects, a separate validation cohort of 120 different subjects was used. High-throughput TCR immunosequencing, statistical association of individual TCRs with disease status, and machine learning were combined to predict cytomegalovirus infection status. A later analysis re-analyzed previously published TCR beta repertoires from approximately 670 donors and added high-resolution HLA genotyping to study TCR occurrence patterns. Rather than using new phenotypic data, the later analysis identified candidate immune exposures from TCR beta sequences and from how often those sequences occurred across donors. An earlier analysis of more than 450 of the donors used high-throughput TCR beta sequencing to judge whether each TCR beta V gene segment behaved as functional or pseudogenic. Donor age, sex, ethnicity and CMV serostatus were compiled together with the repertoire data. Genome-wide SNP genotypes for about 55% of the 666 donors were used in a later genetic analysis, which treated that subset as a discovery cohort. All discovery cohort repertoires had been generated on a single sequencing platform. Class I and class II HLA loci were covered by the typing at four-digit resolution. The number of typed donors differed by locus: roughly 629-630 for A, B, C, DRB1 and DQB1; 500 to 550 for DQA1; some 590 for DPA1; and roughly 470 for DPB1. Roughly 5 DR-DQ haplotypes were handled as single units for association and clustering, since linkage in the cohort was strong. Among roughly 400 genotyped donors of the cohort, an average of approximately 240,000 unique TCR beta nucleotide sequences was sequenced per donor, of which 15% to 20% were non-productive. Broader findings and caveats from the paper: HLA typing was unavailable for some donors at each locus, so association tests used only the typed subset. A later analysis associated 17,000 or so TCR beta sequences with specific HLA alleles at a false discovery rate of 0.05. The sequencing pipeline was judged likely to have produced a cluster of highly shared sequence variants as a technical artifact. An earlier analysis of around 500 of the donors showed that most TCR beta V segments appeared in productive rearrangements either about 87% or about 30% of the time, which broadly matched IMGT annotations. The study gave a list of 150 to 200 TCR beta chains associated with cytomegalovirus. The authors suggested that the approach could potentially be extended to other disease states and immunological phenotypes. A later genetic analysis associated a missense DCLRE1C variant with V-gene and J-gene trimming of TCR beta chains, and an independent cohort replicated the association. In both the original and validation cohorts, the classifier was reported to diagnose cytomegalovirus status with high specificity and sensitivity. In a later analysis, most CMV-associated TCR beta chains were found to appear HLA-restricted, with HLA associations seemingly driven largely by CMV exposure. CMV serostatus was the only immune exposure information available for the cohort. Some IMGT-functional V segments, including TRBV6-2 and TRBV6-3, could not be told apart with the 87-base-pair reads, so those segments were excluded. Assigning TCR associations to individual alleles was difficult when HLA alleles, especially DR and DQ, strongly co-occurred. A few of the identified cytomegalovirus-associated TCR beta chains were confirmed in vitro to be specific for cytomegalovirus antigens. According to a later analysis, TCR association rates differed among HLA loci, with DRB1 alleles showing the most associated TCRs and HLA-C alleles showing the fewest. A later analysis reported that several top co-occurrence clusters appeared linked to parvovirus B19, influenza, CMV and Epstein-Barr virus. A further reported finding was that TCR beta sequences accurately predicted the HLA-A and HLA-B alleles for most subjects in the first cohort. Across donors, most TCR sequences were observed very rarely, whereas some public TCRs were present in many individuals. A later genetic analysis reported fewer N-insertions in productive TCRs among donors in an Asian-associated ancestry cluster than the approximately 670-donor mean. The earlier analysis of fewer than 750 of the donors excluded roughly 17 rarely observed V segments, including chromosome 9 orphons, because counts were too low. Compared with equally common non-associated chains, HLA-associated TCR beta chains in a later analysis were more clonally expanded and had lower generation probabilities. Linkage disequilibrium might explain the correlated functional status among segregating V segments, but an unknown experimental factor could not be excluded. The cohort was sequenced for TCR beta chains only, and without alpha or paired-chain data the features that could be detected were limited. Presence/absence analyses assumed roughly uniform sequencing depth across donors, an assumption that may not hold.

Library method: the immunoSEQ multiplex PCR assay. The multiplex PCR relied on a mix of 60 forward primers for TCR Vbeta segments and 13 reverse primers for TCR Jbeta segments. A multiplex PCR assay on genomic DNA amplified the CDR3 region of rearranged TCR beta genes. The Illumina HiSeq System was used to sequence the amplified TCR beta libraries as 87-base-pair reads. On the study's bioinformatics: Across the 700 or so repertoires, a later analysis counted 80 million or so unique TCR beta chains, around 11 million of which were shared by at least two donors. To remove PCR and sequencing errors, raw reads were error-corrected and collapsed into unique sequences using a nearest-neighbor algorithm that merged closely related sequences. To assign V, D and J gene segments, CDR3 sequences were aligned to IMGT reference sequences. For a sequence to be retained, a match of at least six nucleotides was required to both a V gene segment and a J gene segment. Rearrangements were called productive when the CDR3 lacked stop codons and stayed in frame with V and J; all others were non-productive. Following IMGT convention, CDR3 was defined as the stretch from the second conserved V-encoded cysteine to the conserved J-encoded phenylalanine. The earlier analysis of about 610 of the donors excluded any sequence lacking an unambiguous match to a single V gene segment. An earlier analysis of a few hundred of the donors called V segments functional above 56.7% productive rearrangements and segregating when the between-donor standard deviation exceeded 5%. A statistical classification framework was developed to diagnose cytomegalovirus status using the catalog of TCR beta chain sequences. In a later analysis, V and J genes were assigned by comparing TCR nucleotide sequences against IMGT/GENE-DB human TR gene sequences. Using the TCRdist pipeline, a later analysis assigned CDR3 sequences along with most-parsimonious VDJ recombination scenarios. In a later analysis, each TCR beta chain was defined by its CDR3 amino acid sequence together with its V-gene family, and reads without a unique V-gene family were excluded. In a later analysis, a few hundred highly shared, low-generation-probability nucleotide sequences were removed to address suspected cross-contamination and a sequencing artifact. In a later analysis, a clonal expansion index was calculated for each public chain from normalized within-repertoire ranks of inferred template counts. In a later analysis, generation probabilities were computed using a VDJ recombination model fitted to out-of-frame rearrangements, and the results were checked against IGoR. In a later analysis, hypergeometric tests were used to score TCR-TCR, TCR-HLA and TCR-CMV co-occurrence, with a repertoire-size bias correction applied to TCR pairs. False discovery rates were estimated in a later analysis by permuting HLA or CMV assignments 20 times. A later analysis grouped co-occurring TCRs with DBSCAN, adding TCRdist sequence similarity when clustering within HLA-allele-positive subsets. Co-occurrence clustering excluded repertoires with fewer than 30,000 or more than 120,000 public chains, plus five with anomalous nucleotide sharing. TCRdb obtained this table from immuneACCESS and retained in-frame rearrangements with V and J assigned. These tables miss some clones; where compared with another copy, unresolved V genes account for less than half of the shortfall, and the remainder is unexplained. V and J calls and clone size are those listed in that table; D and trimming were worked out from the DNA. Within this sample are under 150,000 clones, with about 80% of them counted one time only. Approximately 1.7% of the sample comes from the top ten.

V ends up 7 bases short and J 1 base short, with an unmatched junction base count of 1. Counted from cysteine to phenylalanine, this CDR3 has 13 amino acids. The only DNA kept is the CDR3, 39 bases in frame from the first base. CDR1 and CDR2 are read off the germline V gene as SGDLS and YYNGEE. In total, about 650 healthy bone marrow donors made up the cohort. All cohort members were sampled while nominally healthy, although unrecorded immune exposures were likely present. The donor tested CMV seronegative and was one of the 352 seronegative cohort members. Every donor gave a peripheral blood sample, and the peripheral blood mononuclear cells from that sample were used for TCR beta sequencing. Genomic DNA was extracted from the blood cell samples with the Qiagen DNeasy Blood Extraction Kit.

The sequence links TRBV9 to TRBJ2-2; 7 nucleotides in the junction match TRBD1. Sequencing input: PBMCs. This receptor was obtained from a woman in her forties or fifties in good health and CMV-seronegative. The CDR3 loop reads CASRQGNTGELFF. The sequenced DNA: TGTGCCAGCCGACAGGGGAACACCGGGGAGCTGTTTTTT.